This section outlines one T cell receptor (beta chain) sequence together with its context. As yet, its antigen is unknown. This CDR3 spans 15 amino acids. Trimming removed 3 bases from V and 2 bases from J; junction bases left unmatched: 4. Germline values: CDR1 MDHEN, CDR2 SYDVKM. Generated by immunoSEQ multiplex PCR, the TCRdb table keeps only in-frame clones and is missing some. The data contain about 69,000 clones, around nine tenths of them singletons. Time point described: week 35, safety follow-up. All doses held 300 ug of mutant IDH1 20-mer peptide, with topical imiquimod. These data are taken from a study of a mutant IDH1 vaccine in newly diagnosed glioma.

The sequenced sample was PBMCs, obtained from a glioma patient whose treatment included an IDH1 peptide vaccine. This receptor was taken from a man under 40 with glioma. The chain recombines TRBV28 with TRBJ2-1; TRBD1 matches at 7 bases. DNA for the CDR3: TGTGCCAGCAGTTTCGAGGGGGCCACCTACAATGAGCAGTTCTTC. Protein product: CASSFEGATYNEQFF.